The T cell receptor beta chain described here comes from a study of T cell responses to AZD1222 COVID-19 vaccine. The CDR3 sequence is 12 residues long. Germline V CDR1 and CDR2: LNHDA, SQIVND (reference sequence). V was pared by 3 bases and J by 2 bases, with 5 bases between. General study results and limits: After two AZD1222 doses, spike-specific TCR breadth and depth rose versus day 0. Targeting of unmutated variant regions was reportedly seen in nearly half of spike-specific TCRs. Among the donors, most were white British and more were female, and clonal diversity was possibly underestimated.

Second-dose schedules of about 4 or about 12 weeks were combined. Sequencing was performed with immunoSEQ multiplex PCR; in TCRdb, only in-frame clones are kept and a portion is missing. The data contain 110,000 or so clones, 88% of them singletons. As to this clone: Its specificity is not known.

This sequence joins TRBV19 and TRBJ2-7; D remains unclear. The source was peripheral blood, collected 28 days after the second AZD1222 dose. This clonotype was sampled from an adult who received the AZD1222 COVID-19 vaccine. This chain's CDR3 is CASSMAPYEQYF. The CDR3 region has the DNA TGTGCCAGTAGTATGGCCCCCTACGAGCAGTACTTC.